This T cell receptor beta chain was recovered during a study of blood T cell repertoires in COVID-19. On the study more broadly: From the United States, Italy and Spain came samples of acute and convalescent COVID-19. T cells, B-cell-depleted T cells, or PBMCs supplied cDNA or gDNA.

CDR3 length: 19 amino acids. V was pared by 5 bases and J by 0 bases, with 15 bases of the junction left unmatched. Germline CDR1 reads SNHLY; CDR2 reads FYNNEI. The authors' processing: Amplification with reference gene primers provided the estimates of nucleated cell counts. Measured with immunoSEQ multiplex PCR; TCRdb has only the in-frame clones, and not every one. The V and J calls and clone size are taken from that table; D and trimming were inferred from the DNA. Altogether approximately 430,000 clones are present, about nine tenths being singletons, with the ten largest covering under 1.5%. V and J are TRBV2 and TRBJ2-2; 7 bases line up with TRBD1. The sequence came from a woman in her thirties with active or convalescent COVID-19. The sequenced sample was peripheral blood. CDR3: CASSRTGADLFANTGELFF. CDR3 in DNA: TGTGCCAGCAGTCGGACAGGAGCCGACCTGTTCGCGAACACCGGGGAGCTGTTTTTT.